The clone carrying this T cell receptor (beta chain) was counted ten times or more. As yet, its antigen is unknown. A sample-barcoded 5' primer and a J-beta primer mix were used in a second PCR of about 7 to 11 cycles. TCRdb re-called the 5' RACE reads with MiXCR, one entry per CDR3 protein. The repertoire includes approximately 960,000 distinct CDR3 sequences, around 29% of them detected once, and roughly 10% sits in the top ten. Donors were healthy Caucasian individuals from Russia aged about 6 to 100. Donors gave around 10 milliliters of peripheral blood apiece. The V gene end was trimmed by 9 bases and the J gene end by 5 bases; junction bases not matched to a gene: 5. Germline loops: CDR1 LNHNV, CDR2 YYDKDF (reference sequence). CDR3 length: 13 amino acids. This record comes from a study of blood T cells in healthy people across ages. Notes on the study in general: While age rose, TCR beta diversity per million T cells dropped in a roughly linear way.

This sample was also put to use in a study of T cells of mothers and their children. This second study notes: Reads obtained per mother exceeded 8.5 million TCR beta CDR3 reads, with 2.5 million to 3.5 million obtained per child.

The genes are TRBV15 and TRBJ2-7; TRBD1 agrees at 12 bases. The clonotype was recovered from a woman aged 40 to 49 in good health. Source material: blood. Here the CDR3 reads CATWGQGAHEQYF. The DNA for the CDR3 is TGTGCCACGTGGGGACAGGGGGCCCACGAGCAGTACTTC.